The T cell receptor (beta chain) described here comes from a study of blood T cells in healthy people across ages. Overall study results and limits: Unknown donor CMV status possibly confounded expanded clonotype changes. TCR beta diversity was tightly associated with the proportion of naive T cells.

The donors, all healthy, were Caucasians living in Russia, aged roughly 6 to 95. This clonotype was recorded a few times. Its cognate antigen is unknown. The germline V gene encodes CDR1 MDHEN and CDR2 SYDVKM. The CDR3 length is 14 residues. V was pared by 5 bases and J by 5 bases, with 16 bases between. Sample-barcoded 5' priming and a J-beta primer mix drove a second PCR of roughly 7 to 11 cycles. There were at least 2.5 million CDR3-containing paired-end reads obtained from each sample. TCRdb processed the 5' RACE reads anew with MiXCR; each CDR3 protein has one entry. The sample holds hundreds of thousands of distinct CDR3 sequences, more than 20% seen once.

The receptor's source is a man between 65 and 80 years old in good health. The chain is built from TRBV28 and TRBJ2-7; tentatively, D is TRBD2 (5 bases). Sequencing was carried out using blood. CDR3 in DNA: TGTGCCAGCAGTGGGCTCTCGGGGTTCCACGAGCAGTACTTC. Translated: CASSGLSGFHEQYF.